Listed below are T cell receptor beta chains from one sample, sequenced in a study of OX40 agonist ivuxolimab in advanced cancers. The assay was immunoSEQ multiplex PCR, and TCRdb's table has in-frame clones only and misses some. Of more than 70,000 clones listed, roughly 85% were seen once; the top ten hold 0.5% to 0.6%. Material: CD4+ or CD8+ T cells sorted from blood, obtained in a trial of the OX40 agonist ivuxolimab. The receptors come from an adult with an advanced solid tumor such as melanoma, head and neck, liver or kidney cancer. The CDR3 runs from the conserved cysteine through the conserved F or W. The D gene is left open where the match is weak. Rows may omit the clone size; those that give it use once, few, many or a size class.

TRBJ2-7 - 16 - TRBV18 TGTGCCAGCTCACCGGCTGGACAGACGTTCCCCTACGAGCAGTACTTC CASSPAGQTFPYEQYF
TRBJ2-1 TRBD1 14 once TRBV5-1 TGCGCCAGCAGAGCGGGACAGGGGGCCGGTGAGCAGTTCTTC CASRAGQGAGEQFF
TRBJ2-7 - 12 - TRBV28 TGTGCCAGCAGCCCCGTCCGGTACGAGCAGTACTTC CASSPVRYEQYF
TRBJ1-6 - 13 - TRBV7-9 TGTGCCAGCAGCGGGGGGGCGGATTCACCCCTCCACTTT CASSGGADSPLHF
TRBJ2-7 TRBD1 16 - TRBV14 TGTGCCAGCAGCCAAGAGAGATGGGACAGGGGATACGAGCAGTACTTC CASSQERWDRGYEQYF
TRBJ1-2 - 13 - TRBV19 TGTGCCAGTAGCCCTGGGAGGGCGTATGGCTACACCTTC CASSPGRAYGYTF
TRBJ1-6 - 14 - TRBV5-6 TGTGCCAGCAGTTTCCCGGGGGCAGATTCACCCCTCCACTTT CASSFPGADSPLHF
TRBJ2-7 - 14 - TRBV6-1 TGTGCCAGCAGTTCCCGACGGACCTCCTACGAGCAGTACTTC CASSSRRTSYEQYF
TRBJ1-2 TRBD1 16 few TRBV6-5 TGTGCCAGCAGTTACTATCTCGAGGGGACAGGGAATGGCTACACCTTC CASSYYLEGTGNGYTF
TRBJ2-1 TRBD2 13 - TRBV7-9 TGTGCCAGCAGCTTAGGAGGGAGGGATGAGCAGTTCTTC CASSLGGRDEQFF
TRBJ2-7 - 13 few TRBV6-1 TGTGCCAGCGAAAACGGGGGCCACAATCGGCAGTACTTC CASENGGHNRQYF
TRBJ1-5 TRBD1 15 - TRBV27 TGTGCCAGCAGTCGCGACAGGGCAGGGGGTCAGCCCCAGCATTTT CASSRDRAGGQPQHF
TRBJ1-4 - 16 few TRBV7-9 TGTGCCAGCAGCCTTGGGGGATCTGCAACTAATGAAAAACTGTTTTTT CASSLGGSATNEKLFF
TRBJ2-7 TRBD1 14 - TRBV5-1 TGCGCCAGCATTCCTACGACAGGGAGTGTCGAGCAGTACTTC CASIPTTGSVEQYF
TRBJ1-2 - 14 once TRBV9 TGTGCCAGCAGCGTCGAGGAGAGGAGCTTAGGCTACACCTTC CASSVEERSLGYTF
TRBJ2-3 - 14 - TRBV15 TGTGCCACCAGCAGGGGCGTAGGGGCAGATACGCAGTATTTT CATSRGVGADTQYF
TRBJ2-7 TRBD1 15 - TRBV19 TGTGCCAGTAGCGACCGGACAGGGGGCAACTACGAGCAGTACTTC CASSDRTGGNYEQYF
TRBJ2-2 - 14 - TRBV7-8 TGTGCCAGCAGAGGCCTCAGAGGGACCGGGGAGCTGTTTTTT CASRGLRGTGELFF
TRBJ2-7 - 13 - TRBV5-4 TGTGCCAGCCTCCGGGACGGTTCCTACGAGCAGTACTTC CASLRDGSYEQYF
TRBJ1-3 - 13 - TRBV7-9 TGTGCCAGCAGCTTAGGTGAAGGAAACACCATATATTTT CASSLGEGNTIYF
TRBJ2-5 - 18 - TRBV21-1 TGTGCCAGCAGCAAAGCGGTTAGGGGAAGATCCCCCAAAGAGACCCAGTACTTC CASSKAVRGRSPKETQYF
TRBJ1-5 - 14 - TRBV9 TGTGCCAGCAGCGTAGGGGGGTACGATCAGCCCCAGCATTTT CASSVGGYDQPQHF
TRBJ2-7 TRBD1 15 - TRBV5-1 TGCGCCAGCACCGCCGAAGACAGGGCGGCCTACGAGCAGTACTTC CASTAEDRAAYEQYF
TRBJ2-7 TRBD2 16 - TRBV11-1 TGTGCCAGCAGCTTAGCGGGGACTAGCGGGAAGTACGAGCAGTACTTC CASSLAGTSGKYEQYF
TRBJ1-5 - 14 - TRBV19 TGTGCCAGTAGTATTGGCAGGGTTAATCAGCCCCAGCATTTT CASSIGRVNQPQHF
TRBJ1-1 - 11 few TRBV20-1 TGCAGTGCGCCGTGGGGGGGATCGGCTTTCTTT CSAPWGGSAFF